These 8 T cell receptor beta chains originate from one sample sequenced in a study of cytomegalovirus exposure and HLA in healthy donors. Primers included in the PCR were 60 Vbeta and 13 Jbeta primers. Clones were sequenced by immunoSEQ multiplex PCR, and TCRdb holds only the in-frame ones, with some missing. The table shows some 130,000 clones, with around 83% occurring only once. Sequenced sample: PBMCs. The receptors shown here come from a human donor in good health.

The CDR3 DNA is TGTGCCAGCAGGGCGGGGAGGGTCTACGAGCAGTACTTC. Protein product: CASRAGRVYEQYF. The chain is built from TRBV6-5 and TRBJ2-5, with 7 nucleotides matching TRBD2. The assigned J gene may be wrong: the sequence end matches TRBJ2-7 better. The germline V gene encodes CDR1 MNHEY and CDR2 SVGAGI. The CDR3 loop spans 13 amino acids.

This clone appeared a few times. The chain is built from TRBV5-5 and TRBJ1-3; 10 bases fit TRBD1. The germline gives CDR1 SGHKS, CDR2 YYEKEE (reference sequence). CDR3 size: 15 residues. V was clipped by 4 bases and J by 4 bases; unmatched bases: 5. In DNA, the CDR3 is TGTGCCAGCAGCCTGGACAGGGGGAAAGGAAACACCATATATTTT. Translating it yields CASSLDRGKGNTIYF. Full variable domain (rest looked up from reference TRBV5-5 and TRBJ1-3): DAGVTQSPTHLIKTRGQQVTLRCSPISGHKSVSWYQQVLGQGPQFIFQYYEKEERGRGNFPDRFSARQFPNYSSELNVNALLLGDSALYLCASSLDRGKGNTIYFGEGSWLTVV.

About this clone itself: At one end the junction does not follow the germline gene, possibly because of a read error. The chain carries TRBV7-9 and TRBJ1-1, with a weak D call TRBD1 (5 bases). The germline V gene has CDR1 SEHNR and CDR2 FQNEAQ (reference sequence). The CDR3 has 13 residues. In nucleotides, the CDR3 is TGTTCCAGCAGCTTAACACAGGTGACTGAAGCTTTCTTT. Translation: CSSSLTQVTEAFF. Full variable domain (outside the CDR3, taken from reference TRBV7-9 and TRBJ1-1): DTGVSQNPRHKITKRGQNVTFRCDPISEHNRLYWYRQTLGQGPEFLTYFQNEAQLEKSRLLSDRFSAERPKGSFSTLEIQRTEQGDSAMYLCSSSLTQVTEAFFGQGTRLTVV.

The rearrangement links TRBV13 to TRBJ1-1; D not resolved. V was clipped by 2 bases and J by 0 bases, with 7 bases between them. The CDR3 has 14 amino acids. Germline CDR1 and CDR2: PRHDT and FYEKMQ (reference sequence). The DNA of the CDR3 is TGTGCCAGCAGCTTAACGGGGATGAACACTGAAGCTTTCTTT. This codes for CASSLTGMNTEAFF. Variable domain in full (rest from reference TRBV13 and TRBJ1-1): AAGVIQSPRHLIKEKRETATLKCYPIPRHDTVYWYQQGPGQDPQFLISFYEKMQSDKGSIPDRFSAQQFSDYHSELNMSSLELGDSALYFCASSLTGMNTEAFFGQGTRLTVV.

This chain connects TRBV5-6 to TRBJ2-2, with TRBD2 matching 7 bases. CDR1 and CDR2 (germline): SGHDT, YYEEEE. The CDR3 consists of 16 residues. V lost 3 bases and J lost 5; bases outside the gene matches: 10. CDR3 sequence (DNA): TGTGCCAGCAGCTGGGGGTCTAGCGGAAGGACCGGGGAGCTGTTTTTT. It encodes CASSWGSSGRTGELFF.

V and J are TRBV6-9 and TRBJ1-2; the match to TRBD1 covers 7 bases. V lost 9 bases to trimming and J lost 4 bases; unmatched junction nucleotides: 29. Per the germline V gene, CDR1 is MNHGY and CDR2 is SVAAGI. The CDR3 totals 20 residues. CDR3 in amino acids: CARGGWGVGQKRLNTYGYTF. The CDR3 DNA follows: TGTGCCAGGGGGGGATGGGGGGTGGGACAGAAAAGATTGAACACCTATGGCTACACCTTC.

The chain recombines TRBV7-8 with TRBJ1-2; D may be TRBD1 (5 bases). The CDR3 has 15 amino acids. Per germline, CDR1 SGHVS and CDR2 FQNEAQ. V was pared by 5 bases and J by 5 bases, with 18 bases between. Written as DNA, the CDR3 is TGTGCCAGCAGCGCCCTCGGGGGGTCCAATTATGGCTACACCTTC. Encoded protein: CASSALGGSNYGYTF.

This rearrangement joins TRBV6-6 to TRBJ1-6; D is unclear. Germline-derived CDR1 and CDR2 are MNHNY and SVGAGI (reference sequence). Trimming shortened V by 2 bases and J by 4 bases, and 12 bases separated the two germline ends. The CDR3 is made up of 16 amino acids. CDR3 sequence: CASSYGTASYNSPLHF. The CDR3 DNA reads TGTGCCAGCAGTTACGGAACAGCTTCGTATAATTCACCCCTCCACTTT.